This TCR beta chain emerged from a study of response to subunit inactivated influenza vaccine. This CDR3 has 16 amino acids. Germline values: CDR1 MNHEY, CDR2 SVGEGT. The V gene end was trimmed by 5 bases and the J gene end by 0 bases; junction bases not matched to a gene: 8. This clonotype was found a few times. Via MiXCR, TCRdb re-called the RT-PCR reads, giving one row per CDR3 protein. The sample records under 950,000 distinct CDR3 sequences, 21% being singletons. The chain combines TRBV6-2 or TRBV6-3 with TRBJ2-7; TRBD1 agrees at 9 bases. This specimen consisted of PBMCs from blood, obtained more than 4 days after vaccination. This TCR was sampled from a man aged 50-59 years who received an inactivated influenza vaccine. CDR3 in DNA: TGTGCCAGCAGTGGGGCCGGGACAGGGAGCTCCTACGAGCAGTACTTC. Its protein is CASSGAGTGSSYEQYF.